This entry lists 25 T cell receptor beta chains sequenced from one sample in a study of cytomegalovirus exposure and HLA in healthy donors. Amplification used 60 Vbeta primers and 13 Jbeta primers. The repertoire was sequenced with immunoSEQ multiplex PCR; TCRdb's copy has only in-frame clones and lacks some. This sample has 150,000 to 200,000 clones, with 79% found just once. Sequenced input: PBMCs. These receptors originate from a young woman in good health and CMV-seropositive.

CDR3 region: CASSKPLKPGGNQPQHF. CDR3 bases: TGTGCCAGCAGCAAACCACTCAAACCAGGGGGTAATCAGCCCCAGCATTTT. The rearrangement joins TRBV21-1 to TRBJ1-5; the DNA was not used to check the table's D call, TRBD1. TRBV21-1 is a recognized pseudogene. This CDR3 contains 17 residues.

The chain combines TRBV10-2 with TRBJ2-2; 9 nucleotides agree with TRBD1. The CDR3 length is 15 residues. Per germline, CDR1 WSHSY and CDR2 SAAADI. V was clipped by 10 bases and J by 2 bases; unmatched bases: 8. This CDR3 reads CAIQLGQGNTGELFF. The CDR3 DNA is TGCGCCATCCAGTTGGGACAGGGAAACACCGGGGAGCTGTTTTTT.

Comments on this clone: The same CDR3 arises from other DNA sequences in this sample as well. The CDR3 loop is CASSLGQGSYEQYF. The CDR3 bases are TGTGCCAGCAGCTTGGGACAGGGGTCCTACGAGCAGTACTTC. The chain links TRBV5-6 to TRBJ2-7, with 8 positions matching TRBD1. Germline loops: CDR1 SGHDT, CDR2 YYEEEE. The ends lost 0 bases at V and 1 base at J; junction bases unmatched: 0. The CDR3 sequence is 14 residues long.

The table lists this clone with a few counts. As DNA, the CDR3 is TGTGCCAGCAGCCGTACTAGCGGGGGTGCTAATGAGCAGTTCTTC. Protein product: CASSRTSGGANEQFF. The gene calls are TRBV7-7 and TRBJ2-1; 11 bases match TRBD2. Trimming took 5 bases from V and 7 from J; bases not matched to a gene: 7. CDR1 is SSHAT and CDR2 is FNYEAQ in the germline V gene (reference sequence). This CDR3 is built from 15 residues.

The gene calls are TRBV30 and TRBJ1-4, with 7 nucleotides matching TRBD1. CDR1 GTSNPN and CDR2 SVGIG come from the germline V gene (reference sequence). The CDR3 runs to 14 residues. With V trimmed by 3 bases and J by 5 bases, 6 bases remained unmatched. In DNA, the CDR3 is TGTGCCTGGAGCTGGGGGACAGAGAATGAAAAACTGTTTTTT. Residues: CAWSWGTENEKLFF.

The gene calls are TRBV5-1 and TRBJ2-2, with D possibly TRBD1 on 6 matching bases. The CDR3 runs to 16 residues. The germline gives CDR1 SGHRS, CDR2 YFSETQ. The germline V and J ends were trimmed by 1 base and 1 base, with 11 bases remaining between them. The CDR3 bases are TGCGCCAGCAGCTTGTCGGCACAGGGGAACACCGGGGAGCTGTTTTTT. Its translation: CASSLSAQGNTGELFF.

The CDR3 DNA reads TGCGCCAGCAGCTTAGAGACAGGGGTCTCCTACGAGCAGTACTTC. Protein product: CASSLETGVSYEQYF. The chain combines TRBV5-1 with TRBJ2-7, with 8 positions matching TRBD1. Trimming removed 2 bases from V and 0 bases from J; junction bases left unmatched: 4. The CDR3 sequence is 15 residues long. Germline V gives CDR1 SGHRS, CDR2 YFSETQ.

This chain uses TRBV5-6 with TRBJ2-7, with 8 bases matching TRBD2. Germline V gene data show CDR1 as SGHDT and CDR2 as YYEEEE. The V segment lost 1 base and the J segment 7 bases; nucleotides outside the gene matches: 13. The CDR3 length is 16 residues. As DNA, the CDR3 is TGTGCCAGCAGCTTGCGGGAGGGTCCCTTCCCTTGGGAGCAGTACTTC. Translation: CASSLREGPFPWEQYF.

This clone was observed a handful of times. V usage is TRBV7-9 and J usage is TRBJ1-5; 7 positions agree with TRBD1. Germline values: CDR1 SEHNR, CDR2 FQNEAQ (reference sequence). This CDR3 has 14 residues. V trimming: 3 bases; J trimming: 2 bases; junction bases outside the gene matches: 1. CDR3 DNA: TGTGCCAGCAGCTTGACAGGGCGCAATCAGCCCCAGCATTTT. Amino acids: CASSLTGRNQPQHF.

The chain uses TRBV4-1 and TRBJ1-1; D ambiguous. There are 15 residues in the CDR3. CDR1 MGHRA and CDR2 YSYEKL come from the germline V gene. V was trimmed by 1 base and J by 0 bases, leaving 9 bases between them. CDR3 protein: CASSQVSVLNTEAFF. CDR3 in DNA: TGCGCCAGCAGCCAAGTGAGCGTCTTGAACACTGAAGCTTTCTTT.

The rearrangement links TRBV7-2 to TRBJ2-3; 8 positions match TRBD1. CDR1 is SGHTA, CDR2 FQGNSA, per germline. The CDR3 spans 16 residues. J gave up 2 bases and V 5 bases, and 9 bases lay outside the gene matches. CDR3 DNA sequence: TGTGCCAGCAGCATGAACGGGGGACAGGCCACAGATACGCAGTATTTT. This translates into CASSMNGGQATDTQYF.

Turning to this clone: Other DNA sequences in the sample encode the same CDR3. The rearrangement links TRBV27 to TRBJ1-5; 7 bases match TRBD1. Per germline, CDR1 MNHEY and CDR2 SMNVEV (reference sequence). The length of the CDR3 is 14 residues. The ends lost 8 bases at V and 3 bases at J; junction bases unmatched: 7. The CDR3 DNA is TGTGCCAGCGGGCAGGGGGGTAACAATCAGCCCCAGCATTTT. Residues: CASGQGGNNQPQHF.

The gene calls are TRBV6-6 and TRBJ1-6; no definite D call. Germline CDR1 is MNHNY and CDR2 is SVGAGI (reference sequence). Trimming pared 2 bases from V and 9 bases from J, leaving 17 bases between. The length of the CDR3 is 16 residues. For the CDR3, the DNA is TGTGCCAGCAGTTACCGCCCGGCCAGGAGGATTTCACCCCTCCACTTT. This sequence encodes CASSYRPARRISPLHF.

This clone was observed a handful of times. In DNA form, the CDR3 reads TGTGCCATCAGATACCCTGGGGAGGCCAGGCTAGCCTCGAGCTCCTACGAGCAGTACTTC. It encodes CAIRYPGEARLASSSYEQYF. The chain has TRBV10-3 and TRBJ2-7; a weak D match, TRBD2 (6 bases). Germline values: CDR1 ENHRY, CDR2 SYGVKD. The CDR3 is 20 amino acids. Trimming shortened V by 6 bases and J by 0 bases, and 30 bases separated the two germline ends.

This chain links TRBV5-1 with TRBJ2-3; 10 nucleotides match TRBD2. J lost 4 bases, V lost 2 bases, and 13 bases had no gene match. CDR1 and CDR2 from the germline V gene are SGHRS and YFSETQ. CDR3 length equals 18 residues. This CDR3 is CASSFEGLAGAYSDTQYF. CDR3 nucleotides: TGCGCCAGCAGCTTTGAGGGGCTAGCGGGAGCATATTCAGATACGCAGTATTTT.

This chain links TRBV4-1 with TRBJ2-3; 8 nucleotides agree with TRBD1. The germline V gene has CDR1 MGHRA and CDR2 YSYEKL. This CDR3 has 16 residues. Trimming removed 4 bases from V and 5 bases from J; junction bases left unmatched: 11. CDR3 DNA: TGCGCCAGCAGCCTTGGGACAGGTGGTATTCGAGATACGCAGTATTTT. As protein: CASSLGTGGIRDTQYF.

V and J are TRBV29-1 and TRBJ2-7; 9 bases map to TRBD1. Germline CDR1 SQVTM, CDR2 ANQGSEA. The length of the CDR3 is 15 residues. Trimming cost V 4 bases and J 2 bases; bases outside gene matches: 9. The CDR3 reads CSVAHLTGGPYEQYF. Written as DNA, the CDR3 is TGCAGCGTTGCTCACCTGACAGGGGGTCCCTACGAGCAGTACTTC.

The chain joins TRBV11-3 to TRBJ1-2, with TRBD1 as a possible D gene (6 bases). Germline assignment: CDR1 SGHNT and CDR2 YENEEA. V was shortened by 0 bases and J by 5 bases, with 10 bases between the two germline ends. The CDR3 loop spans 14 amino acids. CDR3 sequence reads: CASSLETGNYGYTF. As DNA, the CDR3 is TGTGCCAGCAGCTTAGAAACAGGGAATTATGGCTACACCTTC.

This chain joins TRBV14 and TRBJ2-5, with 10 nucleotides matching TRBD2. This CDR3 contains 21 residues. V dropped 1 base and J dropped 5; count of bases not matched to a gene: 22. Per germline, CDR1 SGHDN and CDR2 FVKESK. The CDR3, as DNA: TGTGCCAGCAGCCAAGGTGGCTCGGCTAGCGGGGGCCTCAGATCATTGGAGACCCAGTACTTC. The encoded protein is CASSQGGSASGGLRSLETQYF.

The CDR3 protein is CASRNSGNNYGYTF. Here the CDR3 DNA reads TGTGCCAGCAGAAATTCCGGGAACAACTATGGCTACACCTTC. The chain links TRBV6-5 to TRBJ1-2; D is unclear. CDR3 length: 14 residues. Looked up from germline, CDR1 is MNHEY and CDR2 is SVGAGI. The V end was cut by 6 bases, the J end by 2 bases, with 13 bases between.

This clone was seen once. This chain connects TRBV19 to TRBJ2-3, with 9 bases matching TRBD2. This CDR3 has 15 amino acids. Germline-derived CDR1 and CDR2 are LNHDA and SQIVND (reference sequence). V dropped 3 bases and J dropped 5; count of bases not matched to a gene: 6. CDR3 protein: CASSIARRGGDTQYF. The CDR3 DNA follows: TGTGCCAGTAGTATCGCTCGGCGGGGGGGAGATACGCAGTATTTT.

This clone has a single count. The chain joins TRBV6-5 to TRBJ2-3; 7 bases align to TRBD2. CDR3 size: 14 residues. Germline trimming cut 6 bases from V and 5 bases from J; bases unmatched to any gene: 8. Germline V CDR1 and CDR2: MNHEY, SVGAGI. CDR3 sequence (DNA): TGTGCCAGCAGATGGGGGGAGGGCCAAGATACGCAGTATTTT. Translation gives CASRWGEGQDTQYF.

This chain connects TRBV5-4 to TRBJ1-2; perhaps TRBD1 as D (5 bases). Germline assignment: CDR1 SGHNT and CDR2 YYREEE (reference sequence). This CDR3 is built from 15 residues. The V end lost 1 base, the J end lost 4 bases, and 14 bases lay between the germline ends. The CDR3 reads CASSLKGSRVYGYTF. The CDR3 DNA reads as TGTGCCAGCAGCTTGAAGGGGTCGAGAGTCTATGGCTACACCTTC. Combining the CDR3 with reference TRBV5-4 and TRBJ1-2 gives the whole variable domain ETGVTQSPTHLIKTRGQQVTLRCSSQSGHNTVSWYQQALGQGPQFIFQYYREEENGRGNFPPRFSGLQFPNYSSELNVNALELDDSALYLCASSLKGSRVYGYTFGSGTRLTVV.

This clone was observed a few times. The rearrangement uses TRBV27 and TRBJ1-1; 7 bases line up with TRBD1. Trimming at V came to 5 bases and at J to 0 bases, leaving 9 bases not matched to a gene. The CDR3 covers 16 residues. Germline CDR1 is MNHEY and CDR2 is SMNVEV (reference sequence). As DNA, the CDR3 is TGTGCCAGCAGTCCGGCCGGGACAGTCATGAACACTGAAGCTTTCTTT. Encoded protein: CASSPAGTVMNTEAFF.

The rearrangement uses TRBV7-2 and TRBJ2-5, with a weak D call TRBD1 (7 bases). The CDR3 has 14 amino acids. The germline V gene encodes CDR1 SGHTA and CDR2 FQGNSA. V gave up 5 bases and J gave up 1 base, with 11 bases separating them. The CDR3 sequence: CASSPGGFQETQYF. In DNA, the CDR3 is TGTGCCAGCAGCCCAGGGGGGTTCCAAGAGACCCAGTACTTC.